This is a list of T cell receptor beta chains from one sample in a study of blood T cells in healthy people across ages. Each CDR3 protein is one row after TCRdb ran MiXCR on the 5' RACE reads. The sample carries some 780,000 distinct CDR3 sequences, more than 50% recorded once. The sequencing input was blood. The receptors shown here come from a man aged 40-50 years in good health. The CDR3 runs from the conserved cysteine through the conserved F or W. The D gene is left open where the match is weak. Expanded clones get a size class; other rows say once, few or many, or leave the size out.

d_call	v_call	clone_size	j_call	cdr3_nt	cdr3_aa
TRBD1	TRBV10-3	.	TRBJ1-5	TGTGCCATCAGATCCGGGACAGGGGACAATCAGCCCCAGCATTTT	CAIRSGTGDNQPQHF
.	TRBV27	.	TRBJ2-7	TGTGCCAGCAGTCCCCTTTTGGGACCTTCCTACGAGCAGTACTTC	CASSPLLGPSYEQYF
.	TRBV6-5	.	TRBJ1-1	TGTGCCAGCAGTTACTATGGCAATGAAGCTTTCTTT	CASSYYGNEAFF
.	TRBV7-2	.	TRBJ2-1	TGTGCCAGCAGCCCAACGTATTTTTCCCCGCAGTTCTTC	CASSPTYFSPQFF
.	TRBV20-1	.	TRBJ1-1	TGCAGTGCTAGAGAGGGAGGGGATAATGAAGCTTTCTTT	CSAREGGDNEAFF
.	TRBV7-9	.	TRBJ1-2	TGTGCCAGCAGCCCCCGACAACTGGGTGGCTACACCTTC	CASSPRQLGGYTF
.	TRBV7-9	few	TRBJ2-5	TGTGCCAGCAGCTTATCCGGGCGACGGGAGACCCAGTACTTC	CASSLSGRRETQYF
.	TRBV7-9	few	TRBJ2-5	TGTGCCAGCAGCTTAAACGATCGGGAGACCCAGTACTTC	CASSLNDRETQYF
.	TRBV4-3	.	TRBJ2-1	TGCGCCAGCAGCCCGGCAAGGAACACTGAGCAGTTCTTC	CASSPARNTEQFF
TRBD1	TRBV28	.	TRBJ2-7	TGTGCCAGCAGTTTATCAGGGGGTCGGAGCTCCTACGAGCAGTACTTC	CASSLSGGRSSYEQYF
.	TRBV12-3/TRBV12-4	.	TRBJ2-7	TGTGCCAGCAGTGTAAGGGCAGGGGCTAACGAGCAGTACTTC	CASSVRAGANEQYF
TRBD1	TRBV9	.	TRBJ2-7	TGTGCCAGCAGCGTAGATCAGGGGGCCCCACGCGGCGAGCAGTACTTC	CASSVDQGAPRGEQYF
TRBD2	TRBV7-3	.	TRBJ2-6	TGTGCCAGCAGCTTTGGGGGGGTCGGTGGGGCCAACGTCCTGACTTTC	CASSFGGVGGANVLTF
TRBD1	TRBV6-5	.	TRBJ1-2	TGTGCCAGCAGTTACTCGACAGGGTTGGATGGCTACACCTTC	CASSYSTGLDGYTF
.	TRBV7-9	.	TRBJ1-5	TGTGCCAGCAGCTTAGCCGGGCCCCAGCATTTT	CASSLAGPQHF
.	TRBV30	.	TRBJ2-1	TGTGCCTATAATGAGCAGTTCTTC	CAYNEQFF
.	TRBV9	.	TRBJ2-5	TGTGCCAGCAGCGACAGCGTCCGAGAAGAGACCCAGTACTTC	CASSDSVREETQYF
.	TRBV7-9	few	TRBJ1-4	TGTGCCAGCAGCTTAGGGTCTGAAAAACTGTTTTTT	CASSLGSEKLFF
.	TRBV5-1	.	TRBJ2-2	TGCGCCAGCAGCCGAGCGGGCACCGGGGAGCTGTTTTTT	CASSRAGTGELFF